This TCR beta chain was sequenced during a study of blood T cells in healthy people across ages. Overall study results and limits: CMV infection status of these donors was not known.

The CDR3 contains 16 residues. Per germline, CDR1 SEHNR and CDR2 FQNEAQ (reference sequence). The junction had 8 bases not matched to a gene; V was cut back by 0 bases and J by 3 bases. Sample donors were healthy Caucasian individuals that came from Russia, aged roughly 6 to 100. On this clonotype itself: Its antigen is unidentified.

For the second PCR, which ran for roughly 6 to 12 cycles, a sample-barcoded 5' primer and a J-beta primer mix were used. MiXCR, applied by TCRdb to the 5' RACE reads, yields one record per CDR3 protein. Of 1.4 million to 1.5 million distinct CDR3 sequences in the sample, 42% were seen once. The clonotype originates from a woman aged 18 to 35 in good health. The rearrangement joins TRBV7-9 to TRBJ2-7; 7 positions agree with TRBD1. Sequencing used blood. The CDR3 DNA sequence: TGTGCCAGCAGCTTAGCCTCCGGACAGGACGTCTACGAGCAGTACTTC. As protein: CASSLASGQDVYEQYF.